Listed below are T cell receptor beta chains from one sample, sequenced in a study of T cells in localized non-small cell lung cancer. Sequencing was performed with immunoSEQ multiplex PCR; in TCRdb, only in-frame clones are kept and a portion is missing. The table shows 50,000 to 60,000 clones, with around 84% occurring only once. The source material was PBMCs, sampled before any cancer treatment. These TCRs come from a female donor with stage II lung adenocarcinoma. The CDR3 runs from the conserved cysteine through the conserved F or W. The D gene is left open where the match is weak. Not every row has a clone size; where given, it reads once, few, many or a size class.

clone_size	d_call	v_call	j_call	cdr3_nt	cdr3_aa
NA	NA	TRBV7-9	TRBJ2-1	TGTGCCAGCAGCCCCCGGGACGTTTACAATGAGCAGTTCTTC	CASSPRDVYNEQFF
NA	TRBD1	TRBV2	TRBJ1-5	TGTGCCAGCAGGGACAGGGACCACCTTCAGCCCCAGCATTTT	CASRDRDHLQPQHF
few	TRBD1	TRBV30	TRBJ1-6	TGTGCCTGGAGTCTTTCGAGACAGGGGGATTCACCCCTCCACTTT	CAWSLSRQGDSPLHF
NA	NA	TRBV6-5	TRBJ1-2	TGTGCCAGCAGGACCTCAGGTGGCCAGAACTATGGCTACACCTTC	CASRTSGGQNYGYTF
NA	NA	TRBV14	TRBJ2-7	TGTGCCAGCAGTCAGACGGGCTACGAGCAGTACTTC	CASSQTGYEQYF
once	TRBD2	TRBV5-1	TRBJ2-7	TGCGCCAGCAGCTTGGATGGTAGCGGGGACGAGCAGTACTTC	CASSLDGSGDEQYF
NA	NA	TRBV5-4	TRBJ2-1	TGTGCCAGCAGCTTCCAGGGCAATGAGCAGTTCTTC	CASSFQGNEQFF
NA	NA	TRBV2	TRBJ2-5	TGTGCCAGCAGGGCGGACCAAGAGACCCAGTACTTC	CASRADQETQYF
NA	NA	TRBV19	TRBJ2-5	TGTGCCAGTAACCGGGCCCCACAAGAGACCCAGTACTTC	CASNRAPQETQYF
NA	NA	TRBV5-1	TRBJ2-5	TGCGCCAGCAGCTTGAACCGAGAGACCCAGTACTTC	CASSLNRETQYF
NA	TRBD1	TRBV27	TRBJ1-6	TGTGCCAGCAGCGGACGACAGGGGGCAATTTCACCCCTCCACTTT	CASSGRQGAISPLHF
NA	TRBD1	TRBV28	TRBJ1-2	TGTGCCAGCAGGCCCGGACAGGAGCGATATGGCTACACCTTC	CASRPGQERYGYTF
NA	NA	TRBV9	TRBJ2-1	TGTGCCAGCAGCGTAGATCCGTCCCTCGTTGGCAATGAGCAGTTCTTC	CASSVDPSLVGNEQFF
NA	NA	TRBV19	TRBJ1-1	TGTGCCAGTAGATGGGTCATGAACACTGAAGCTTTCTTT	CASRWVMNTEAFF
NA	TRBD2	TRBV7-6	TRBJ2-3	TGTGCCAGCAGCTCGACCCTGGTTAGCGGGGGGACAGATACGCAGTATTTT	CASSSTLVSGGTDTQYF
once	NA	TRBV5-4	TRBJ1-2	TGTGCCAGCAGCTTGGGTGCCCCTAACTATGGCTACACCTTC	CASSLGAPNYGYTF
NA	NA	TRBV7-9	TRBJ1-1	TGTGCCAGCAGTCGGCAGGAAGAATATGATGAAGCTTTCTTT	CASSRQEEYDEAFF
NA	TRBD2	TRBV29-1	TRBJ2-1	TGCAGCGTTGAATGGCTAGCGGGGGGGCCTGGCTACAATGAGCAGTTCTTC	CSVEWLAGGPGYNEQFF
NA	TRBD1	TRBV5-5	TRBJ2-3	TGTGCCAGCAGCGCCCCCAGGGGGTTAACAGATACGCAGTATTTT	CASSAPRGLTDTQYF
NA	TRBD1	TRBV6-1	TRBJ2-7	TGTGCCACCATCTCAGGGGGTCTCGGCTACGAGCAGTACTTC	CATISGGLGYEQYF
once	NA	TRBV10-3	TRBJ1-2	TGTGCCATCAGGGTCCCACAAGACAACTATGGCTACACCTTC	CAIRVPQDNYGYTF
NA	NA	TRBV5-6	TRBJ1-2	TGTGCCAGCAGCCCCGGGACCAAGTATGGCTACACCTTC	CASSPGTKYGYTF
NA	TRBD1	TRBV18	TRBJ2-5	TGTGCCAGCTCACCACCCGGACAGGGACGGGAGACCCAGTACTTC	CASSPPGQGRETQYF
once	NA	TRBV2	TRBJ1-1	TGTGCCAGCAGCCCGAGGACAGCCCGGGGTGAAGCTTTCTTT	CASSPRTARGEAFF
NA	NA	TRBV5-4	TRBJ1-2	TGTGCCAGCAGCTTGGCCTCCAGGGTTGGCTATGGCTACACCTTC	CASSLASRVGYGYTF
NA	NA	TRBV4-1	TRBJ2-3	TGCGCCAGCAGAAGAGAGCTTAGCACAGATACGCAGTATTTT	CASRRELSTDTQYF
NA	NA	TRBV6-5	TRBJ1-1	TGTGCCAGCAGGTCGGGGAACACTGAAGCTTTCTTT	CASRSGNTEAFF
NA	TRBD1	TRBV5-6	TRBJ1-4	TGTGCCAGCAGCCTGGCCGGGACAGGAGGGGAAAAACTGTTTTTT	CASSLAGTGGEKLFF
NA	TRBD2	TRBV2	TRBJ2-1	TGTGCCAGCAGAGACGGGGCGGGGGGTGTTGATGAGCAGTTCTTC	CASRDGAGGVDEQFF
NA	NA	TRBV18	TRBJ1-1	TGTGCCAGCTCCAGGTTTGGGAGGGACACTGAAGCTTTCTTT	CASSRFGRDTEAFF
NA	NA	TRBV19	TRBJ2-3	TGTGCCAGTAGTCCCCGACAGGGGACTAAAACGCAGTATTTT	CASSPRQGTKTQYF
NA	TRBD1	TRBV4-2	TRBJ1-2	TGTGCCAGCAGCCTCGGACAGGGAAGGGCCCCTAACTATGGCTACACCTTC	CASSLGQGRAPNYGYTF
NA	NA	TRBV5-8	TRBJ1-1	TGTGCCAGCAGCTCAAAAGCGAGGTTTCGGACTGAAGCTTTCTTT	CASSSKARFRTEAFF
NA	NA	TRBV5-4	TRBJ1-2	TGTGCCAGCAGCTTGGACGGGGTACAGGGCTACACCTTC	CASSLDGVQGYTF
NA	TRBD1	TRBV5-3	TRBJ1-5	TGTGCCAGAAGCTTAGACAGGGACCAGCCCCAGCATTTT	CARSLDRDQPQHF
NA	NA	TRBV6-6	TRBJ1-6	TGTGCCGCCTACGGAAGGGATTCACCCCTCCACTTT	CAAYGRDSPLHF
NA	NA	TRBV5-1	TRBJ2-3	TGCGCCAGCAGCTTGGGGGGGACACTTAGCACAGATACGCAGTATTTT	CASSLGGTLSTDTQYF
NA	TRBD1	TRBV30	TRBJ2-1	TGTGCCTGGGGACAGGGTAATTACAATGAGCAGTTCTTC	CAWGQGNYNEQFF
few	NA	TRBV19	TRBJ1-6	TGTGCCAGTAGTTCAGGGGACAATTATAATTCACCCCTCCACTTT	CASSSGDNYNSPLHF
NA	NA	TRBV9	TRBJ1-1	TGTGCCAGCAGCGGCGGCGGGAACACTGAAGCTTTCTTT	CASSGGGNTEAFF
NA	TRBD1	TRBV6-1	TRBJ2-7	TGTGCCAGCAGTTGGGACAGTAAATCCTACGAGCAGTACTTC	CASSWDSKSYEQYF
NA	NA	TRBV4-1	TRBJ2-1	TGCGCCAGCAGCCAAGAGACCCCAGGGGAGGGATACAATGAGCAGTTCTTC	CASSQETPGEGYNEQFF
NA	NA	TRBV4-1	TRBJ1-2	TGCGCCAGCAGCCAAGTAGAGAACTATGGCTACACCTTC	CASSQVENYGYTF
NA	NA	TRBV18	TRBJ2-5	TGTGCCAGCTCACCGGGCACGCAAGAGACCCAGTACTTC	CASSPGTQETQYF
NA	NA	TRBV27	TRBJ1-2	TGTGCCAGCAGTCCATCGGGGGGGCAGAACTATGGCTACACCTTC	CASSPSGGQNYGYTF
NA	TRBD1	TRBV9	TRBJ1-1	TGTGCCAGCAGCCAGATAGGGACAGTGAACACTGAAGCTTTCTTT	CASSQIGTVNTEAFF
few	TRBD1	TRBV19	TRBJ1-5	TGTGCCAGTAGTTCCGGACAGGGTATCGGCAATCAGCCCCAGCATTTT	CASSSGQGIGNQPQHF
NA	TRBD1	TRBV19	TRBJ1-5	TGTGCCAGTAGTAAGATAGGGACAGGGGGACAGCCCCAGCATTTT	CASSKIGTGGQPQHF
NA	TRBD1	TRBV11-2	TRBJ1-3	TGTGCCAGCAGGCGAGCAGGGGGTAGATCTGGAAACACCATATATTTT	CASRRAGGRSGNTIYF
NA	NA	TRBV29-1	TRBJ2-5	TGCAGCGTTAGGACAGACCAAGAGACCCAGTACTTC	CSVRTDQETQYF